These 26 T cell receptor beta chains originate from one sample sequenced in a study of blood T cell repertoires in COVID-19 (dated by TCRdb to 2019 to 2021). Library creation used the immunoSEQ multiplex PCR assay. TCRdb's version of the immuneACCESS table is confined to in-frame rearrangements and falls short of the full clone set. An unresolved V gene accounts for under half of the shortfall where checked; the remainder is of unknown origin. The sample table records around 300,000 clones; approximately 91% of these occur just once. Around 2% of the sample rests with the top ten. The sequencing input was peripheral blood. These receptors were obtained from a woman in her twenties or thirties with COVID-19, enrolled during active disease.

The CDR3 coding sequence is TGTGCCACAAGGACTAGCCCGGAGGAGCAGTACTTC. It encodes CATRTSPEEQYF. The chain is built from TRBV10-3 and TRBJ2-7; 8 positions match TRBD2. Germline V gives CDR1 ENHRY, CDR2 SYGVKD. The CDR3 has 12 amino acids. With V trimmed by 10 bases and J by 7 bases, 9 bases remained unmatched.

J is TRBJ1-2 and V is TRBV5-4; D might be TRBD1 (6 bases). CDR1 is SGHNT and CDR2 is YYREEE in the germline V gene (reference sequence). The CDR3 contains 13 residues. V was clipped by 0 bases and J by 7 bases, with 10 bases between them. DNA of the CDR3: TGTGCCAGCAGCTTGGACAGGGTGACTGGCTACACCTTC. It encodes CASSLDRVTGYTF.

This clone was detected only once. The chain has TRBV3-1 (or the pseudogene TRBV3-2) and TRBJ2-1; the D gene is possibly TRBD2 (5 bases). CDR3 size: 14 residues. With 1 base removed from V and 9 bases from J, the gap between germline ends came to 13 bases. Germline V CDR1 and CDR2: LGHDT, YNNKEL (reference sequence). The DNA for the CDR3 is TGTGCCAGCAGCCAAGTCAAAAGTACTAGTGAGCAGTTCTTC. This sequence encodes CASSQVKSTSEQFF.

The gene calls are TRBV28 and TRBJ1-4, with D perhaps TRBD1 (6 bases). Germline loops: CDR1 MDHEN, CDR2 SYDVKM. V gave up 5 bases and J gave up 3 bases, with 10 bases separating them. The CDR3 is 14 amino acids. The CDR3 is CASSRTVSNEKLFF. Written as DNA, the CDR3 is TGTGCCAGCAGTAGGACAGTTTCTAATGAAAAACTGTTTTTT.

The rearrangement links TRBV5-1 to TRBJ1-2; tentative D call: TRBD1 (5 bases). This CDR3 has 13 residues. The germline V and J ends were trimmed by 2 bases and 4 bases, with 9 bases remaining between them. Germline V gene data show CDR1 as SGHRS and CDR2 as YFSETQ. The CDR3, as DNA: TGCGCCAGCAGCTTACAGGACCCCTATGGCTACACCTTC. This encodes CASSLQDPYGYTF.

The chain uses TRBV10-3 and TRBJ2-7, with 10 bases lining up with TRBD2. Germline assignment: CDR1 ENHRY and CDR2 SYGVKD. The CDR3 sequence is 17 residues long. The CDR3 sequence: CGASPYHSGGTSYEQYF. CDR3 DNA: TGTGGTGCCAGTCCGTACCATAGCGGGGGGACCTCCTACGAGCAGTACTTC.

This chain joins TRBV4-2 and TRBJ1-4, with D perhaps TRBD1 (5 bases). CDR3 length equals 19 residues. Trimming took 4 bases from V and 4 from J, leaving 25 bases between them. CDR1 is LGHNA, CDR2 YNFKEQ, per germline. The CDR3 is CASSLRGAGDTWGNEKLFF. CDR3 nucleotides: TGTGCCAGCAGCCTCCGTGGGGCAGGTGACACATGGGGTAATGAAAAACTGTTTTTT.

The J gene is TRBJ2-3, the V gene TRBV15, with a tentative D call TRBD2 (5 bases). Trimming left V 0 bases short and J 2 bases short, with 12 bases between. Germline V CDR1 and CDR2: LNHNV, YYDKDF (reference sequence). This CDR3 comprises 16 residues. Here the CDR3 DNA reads TGTGCCACCAGCAGAGATCGAGGGAGCCCCACAGATACGCAGTATTTT. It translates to CATSRDRGSPTDTQYF.

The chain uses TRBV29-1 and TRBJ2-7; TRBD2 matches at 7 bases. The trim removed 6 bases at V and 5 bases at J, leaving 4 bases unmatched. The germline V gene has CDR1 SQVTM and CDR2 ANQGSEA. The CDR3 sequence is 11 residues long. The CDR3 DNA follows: TGCAGCGTAGCACGGGGGGACGAGCAGTACTTC. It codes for CSVARGDEQYF.

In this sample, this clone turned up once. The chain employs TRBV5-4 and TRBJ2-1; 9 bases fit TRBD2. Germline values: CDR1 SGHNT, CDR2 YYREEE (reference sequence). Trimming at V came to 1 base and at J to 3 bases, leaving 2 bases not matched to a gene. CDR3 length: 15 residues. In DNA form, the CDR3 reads TGTGCCAGCAGCTTGACTAGCGGGTTCTACAATGAGCAGTTCTTC. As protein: CASSLTSGFYNEQFF.

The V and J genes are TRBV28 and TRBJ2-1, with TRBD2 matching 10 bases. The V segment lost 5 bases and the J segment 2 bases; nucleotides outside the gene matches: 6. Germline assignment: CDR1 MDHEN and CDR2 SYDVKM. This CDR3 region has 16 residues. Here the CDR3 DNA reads TGTGCCAGCAGTACCCAAACTAGCGGGGCCTACAATGAGCAGTTCTTC. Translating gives CASSTQTSGAYNEQFF.

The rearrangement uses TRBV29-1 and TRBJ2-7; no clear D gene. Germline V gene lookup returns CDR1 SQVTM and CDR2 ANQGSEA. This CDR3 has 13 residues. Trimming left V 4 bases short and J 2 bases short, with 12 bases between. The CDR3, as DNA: TGCAGCGTTGTGTCGCAGTTGACCTACGAGCAGTACTTC. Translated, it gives CSVVSQLTYEQYF.

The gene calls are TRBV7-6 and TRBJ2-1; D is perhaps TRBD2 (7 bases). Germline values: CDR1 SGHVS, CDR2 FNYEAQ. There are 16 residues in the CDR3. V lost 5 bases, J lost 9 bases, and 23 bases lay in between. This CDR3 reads CASSPRGGAGTVEQFF. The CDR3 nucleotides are TGTGCCAGCAGCCCGAGGGGGGGAGCGGGAACGGTTGAGCAGTTCTTC.

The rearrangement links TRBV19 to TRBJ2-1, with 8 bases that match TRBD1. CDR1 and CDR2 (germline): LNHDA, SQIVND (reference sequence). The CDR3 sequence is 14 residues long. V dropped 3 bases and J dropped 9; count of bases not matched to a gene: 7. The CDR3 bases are TGTGCCAGTAGTATTATGGACAGGGATGGTGAGCAGTTCTTC. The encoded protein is CASSIMDRDGEQFF. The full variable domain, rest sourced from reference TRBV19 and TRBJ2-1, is DGGITQSPKYLFRKEGQNVTLSCEQNLNHDAMYWYRQDPGQGLRLIYYSQIVNDFQKGDIAEGYSVSREKKESFPLTVTSAQKNPTAFYLCASSIMDRDGEQFFGPGTRLTVL.

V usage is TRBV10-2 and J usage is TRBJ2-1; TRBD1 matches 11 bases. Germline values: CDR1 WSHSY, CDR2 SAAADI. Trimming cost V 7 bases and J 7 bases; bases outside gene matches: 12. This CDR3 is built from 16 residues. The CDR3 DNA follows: TGCGCCAGCACCTTACCGGGACAGGGGGTGGGAAATGAGCAGTTCTTC. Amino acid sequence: CASTLPGQGVGNEQFF.

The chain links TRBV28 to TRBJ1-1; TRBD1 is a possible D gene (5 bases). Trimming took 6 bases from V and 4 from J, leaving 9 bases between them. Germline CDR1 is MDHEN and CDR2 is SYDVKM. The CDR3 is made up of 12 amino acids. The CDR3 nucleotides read TGTGCCAGCAGGAGACAGAGCACTGAAGCTTTCTTT. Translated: CASRRQSTEAFF.

CDR3 bases: TGTGCCAGTAGTATTCAGGGACAGGGAACCTACGAGCAGTACTTC. This gives the protein CASSIQGQGTYEQYF. The J gene is TRBJ2-7, the V gene TRBV19, with 9 bases that match TRBD1. J gave up 2 bases and V 3 bases, and 5 bases lay outside the gene matches. This CDR3 has 15 residues. Germline values: CDR1 LNHDA, CDR2 SQIVND (reference sequence).

The CDR3 DNA reads as TGTGCCTGGAGTGCTGGACTAGCGGGAGGCGAGCAGTACTTC. Its translation is CAWSAGLAGGEQYF. The V and J genes are TRBV30 and TRBJ2-7; TRBD2 matches 14 bases. V lost 1 base and J lost 6; bases outside the gene matches: 2. The CDR3 sequence is 14 residues long. Germline CDR1 is GTSNPN and CDR2 is SVGIG (reference sequence). The variable domain in full, with the rest retrieved from reference TRBV30 and TRBJ2-7, is SQTIHQWPATLVQPVGSPLSLECTVEGTSNPNLYWYRQAAGRGLQLLFYSVGIGQISSEVPQNLSASRPQDRQFILSSKKLLLSDSGFYLCAWSAGLAGGEQYFGPGTRLTVT.

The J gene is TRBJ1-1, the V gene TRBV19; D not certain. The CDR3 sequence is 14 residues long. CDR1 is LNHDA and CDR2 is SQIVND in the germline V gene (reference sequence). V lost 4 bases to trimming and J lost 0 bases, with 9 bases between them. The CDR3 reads CASSTGQLNTEAFF. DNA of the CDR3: TGTGCCAGTAGTACTGGCCAGTTGAACACTGAAGCTTTCTTT.

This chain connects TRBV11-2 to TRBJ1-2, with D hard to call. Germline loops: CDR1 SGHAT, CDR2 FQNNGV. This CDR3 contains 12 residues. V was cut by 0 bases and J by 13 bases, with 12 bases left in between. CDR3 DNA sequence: TGTGCCAGCAGCTTAGATCGAGGGTCTTCCACCTTC. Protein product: CASSLDRGSSTF.

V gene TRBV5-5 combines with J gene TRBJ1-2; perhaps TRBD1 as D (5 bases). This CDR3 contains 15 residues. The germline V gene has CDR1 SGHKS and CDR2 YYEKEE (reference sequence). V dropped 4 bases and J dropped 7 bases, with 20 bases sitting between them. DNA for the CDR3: TGTGCCAGCAGCGCCGGCGGAGGGGAATACGCTGGCTACACCTTC. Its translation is CASSAGGGEYAGYTF.

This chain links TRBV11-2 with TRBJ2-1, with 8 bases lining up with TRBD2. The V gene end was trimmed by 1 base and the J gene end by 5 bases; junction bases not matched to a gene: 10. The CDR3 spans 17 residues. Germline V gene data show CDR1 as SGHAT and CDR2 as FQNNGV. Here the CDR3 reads CASSLGTSLAGNNEQFF. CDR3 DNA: TGTGCCAGCAGCTTAGGGACCAGTCTAGCGGGCAACAATGAGCAGTTCTTC.

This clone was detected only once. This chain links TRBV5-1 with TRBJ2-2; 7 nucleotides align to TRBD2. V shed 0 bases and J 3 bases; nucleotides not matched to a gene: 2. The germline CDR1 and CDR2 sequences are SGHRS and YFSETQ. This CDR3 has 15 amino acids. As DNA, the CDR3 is TGCGCCAGCAGCTTGGTGGCGGGAGACACCGGGGAGCTGTTTTTT. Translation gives CASSLVAGDTGELFF.

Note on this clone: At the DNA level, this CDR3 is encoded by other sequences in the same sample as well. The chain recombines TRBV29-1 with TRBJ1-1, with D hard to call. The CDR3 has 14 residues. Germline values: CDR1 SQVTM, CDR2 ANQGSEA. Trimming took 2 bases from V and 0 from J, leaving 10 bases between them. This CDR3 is CSVESGPVNTEAFF. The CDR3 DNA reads TGCAGCGTTGAATCTGGGCCAGTGAACACTGAAGCTTTCTTT.

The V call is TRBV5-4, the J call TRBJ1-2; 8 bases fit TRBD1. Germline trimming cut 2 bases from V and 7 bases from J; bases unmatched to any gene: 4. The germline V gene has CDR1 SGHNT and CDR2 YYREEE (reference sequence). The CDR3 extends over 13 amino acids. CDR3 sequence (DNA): TGTGCCAGCAGCTTAAGGACAGGGAGTGGCTACACCTTC. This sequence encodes CASSLRTGSGYTF.

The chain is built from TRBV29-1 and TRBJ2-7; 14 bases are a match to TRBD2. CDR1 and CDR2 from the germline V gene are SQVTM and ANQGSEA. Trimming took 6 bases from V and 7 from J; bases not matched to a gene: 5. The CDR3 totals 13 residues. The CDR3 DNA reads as TGCAGCGTGGGGACTAGCGGGAGCGGTGAGCAGTACTTC. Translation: CSVGTSGSGEQYF.